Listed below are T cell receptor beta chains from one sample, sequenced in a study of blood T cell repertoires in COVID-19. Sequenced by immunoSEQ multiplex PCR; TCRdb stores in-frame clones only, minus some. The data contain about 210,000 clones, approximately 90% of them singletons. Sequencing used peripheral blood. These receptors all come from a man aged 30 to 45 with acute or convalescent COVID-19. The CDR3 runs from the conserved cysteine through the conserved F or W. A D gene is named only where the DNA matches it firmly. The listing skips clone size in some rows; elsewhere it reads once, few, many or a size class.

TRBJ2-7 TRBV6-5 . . CASSRAVQGSYEQYF TGTGCCAGCAGCCGTGCCGTGCAGGGATCCTACGAGCAGTACTTC
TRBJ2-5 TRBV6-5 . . CASSRRVQETQYF TGTGCCAGCAGCCGGCGGGTCCAAGAGACCCAGTACTTC
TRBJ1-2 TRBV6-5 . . CASSRDYGFGYTF TGTGCCAGCAGTCGGGATTACGGGTTCGGCTACACCTTC
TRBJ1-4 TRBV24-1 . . CATSDEGKLFF TGTGCCACCAGTGATGAGGGAAAACTGTTTTTT
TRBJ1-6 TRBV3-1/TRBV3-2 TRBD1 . CATGTGDNSPLHF TGTGCCACCGGGACAGGGGATAATTCACCCCTCCACTTT
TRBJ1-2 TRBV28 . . CASSRGDIRRRGYTF TGTGCCAGCAGCCGAGGGGACATCCGGCGGCGTGGCTACACCTTC
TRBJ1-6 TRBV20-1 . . CSASSTSRGTALTHLHF TGCAGTGCTAGTTCCACCTCCCGCGGGACTGCCCTTACGCACCTCCACTTT
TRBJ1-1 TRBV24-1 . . CATSAGTRNTEAFF TGTGCCACCAGTGCAGGGACACGGAACACTGAAGCTTTCTTT
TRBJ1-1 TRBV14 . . CASSHPGSVMRAFF TGTGCCAGCAGCCATCCCGGGTCCGTCATGCGGGCTTTCTTT
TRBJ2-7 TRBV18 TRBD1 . CASSPRGQLYEQYF TGTGCCAGCTCACCTAGGGGACAGCTCTACGAGCAGTACTTC
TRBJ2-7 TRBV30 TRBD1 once CAWTTWDRVYEQYF TGTGCCTGGACCACCTGGGACAGGGTGTACGAGCAGTACTTC
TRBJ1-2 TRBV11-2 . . CASSHARYGYTF TGTGCCAGCAGCCACGCCAGGTATGGCTACACCTTC
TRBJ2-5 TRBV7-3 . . CASSLNGGIGETQYF TGTGCCAGCAGCTTAAATGGCGGTATAGGCGAGACCCAGTACTTC
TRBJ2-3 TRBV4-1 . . CASSQEGTDTQYF TGCGCCAGCAGCCAGGAGGGCACAGATACGCAGTATTTT
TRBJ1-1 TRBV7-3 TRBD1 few CASSPSGGRLNTEAFF TGTGCCAGCAGCCCTTCAGGGGGGAGATTGAACACTGAAGCTTTCTTT
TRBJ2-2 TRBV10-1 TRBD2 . CASSNRRGGHTGELFF TGCGCCAGCAGCAATCGGCGGGGGGGCCACACCGGGGAGCTGTTTTTT
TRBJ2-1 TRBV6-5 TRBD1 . CASSHRGSSYNEQFF TGTGCCAGCAGTCACAGGGGGAGCTCCTACAATGAGCAGTTCTTC
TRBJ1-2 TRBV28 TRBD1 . CASSPFGDRHRF TGTGCCAGCAGTCCCTTTGGGGACAGGCACCGCTTC
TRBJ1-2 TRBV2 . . CASSRVDSGYTF TGTGCCAGCAGTCGGGTGGACAGTGGCTACACCTTC
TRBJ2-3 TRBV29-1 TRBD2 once CSVAKAGAGTDTQYF TGCAGCGTTGCAAAAGCGGGAGCGGGAACAGATACGCAGTATTTT
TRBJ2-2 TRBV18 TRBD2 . CASSATGTSGRELFF TGTGCCAGCTCAGCGACCGGGACTAGCGGTCGGGAGCTGTTTTTT
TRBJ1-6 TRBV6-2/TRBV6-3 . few CASSWTAKYNSPLHF TGTGCCAGCAGCTGGACAGCCAAGTATAATTCACCCCTCCACTTT
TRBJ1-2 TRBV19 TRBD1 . CASSADRGRNYGYTF TGTGCCAGTAGTGCCGACAGGGGGCGGAACTATGGCTACACCTTC
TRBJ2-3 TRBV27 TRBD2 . CASSLSSSGSTDTQYF TGTGCCAGCAGTTTATCGTCTAGCGGAAGCACAGATACGCAGTATTTT
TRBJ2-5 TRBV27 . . CASRSRGGVPETQYF TGTGCCAGCAGGAGCCGAGGGGGGGTTCCCGAGACCCAGTACTTC
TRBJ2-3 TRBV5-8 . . CASSSKDRRFADTQYF TGTGCCAGCAGTTCTAAGGACAGACGGTTTGCAGATACGCAGTATTTT
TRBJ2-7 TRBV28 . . CASSFGNRFTYEQYF TGTGCCAGCAGTTTCGGCAACAGGTTCACCTACGAGCAGTACTTC
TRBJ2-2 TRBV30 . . CASHDRFTGELFF TGTGCCTCCCATGACAGGTTCACCGGGGAGCTGTTTTTT
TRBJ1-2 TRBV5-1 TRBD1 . CASSIGTGVVFHGYTF TGCGCCAGCAGCATCGGAACAGGGGTAGTTTTTCATGGCTACACCTTC
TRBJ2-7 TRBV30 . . CAWTPLRGSATYEQYF TGTGCCTGGACCCCCCTACGGGGGAGCGCGACCTACGAGCAGTACTTC
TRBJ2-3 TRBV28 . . CASSPGLSDTQYF TGTGCCAGCAGTCCGGGACTCTCGGATACGCAGTATTTT
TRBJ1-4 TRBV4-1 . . CASSQDGDFTFF TGCGCCAGCAGCCAAGACGGGGACTTTACGTTTTTT
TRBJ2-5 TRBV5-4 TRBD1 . CASSLGQGYQETQYF TGTGCCAGCAGCTTGGGACAGGGGTACCAAGAGACCCAGTACTTC
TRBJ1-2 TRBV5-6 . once CASSLTRTDGYTF TGTGCCAGCAGCTTAACAAGGACAGATGGCTACACCTTC
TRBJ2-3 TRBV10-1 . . CASSGGVGDTQYF TGCGCCAGCAGTGGCGGGGTCGGGGATACGCAGTATTTT
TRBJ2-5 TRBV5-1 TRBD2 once CASSSILAGGQETQYF TGCGCCAGCAGCTCCATACTAGCGGGGGGGCAAGAGACCCAGTACTTC